The clone carrying this TCR beta chain was recorded only once. The antigen is undetermined. It may be a read error: a sequence one base away is much more abundant. The record originates from a study of molecular identifiers for immune sequencing clone quantification. Using 10%, 30% or 50% RNA, naive CD8 libraries were derived from around 20,000 to 1,000,000 sorted cells. The sorting of naive CD8 T cells used the CD8+CD4-CCR7+CD45RA+ phenotype. TCRdb independently ran MiXCR on the PCR reads; one entry per CDR3 protein. The table shows 250,000 to 350,000 distinct CDR3 sequences, with 20% to 25% occurring only once. Findings and limits, study-wide: Over 98% of effector molecules, yet under 1% of naive-cell molecules, were held by clones above 20 RNA copies. Jurkat TCR RNA spiked in from one cell reportedly remained identifiable amid about a million naive cells.

The source is a human donor in good health. Some libraries in this study had Jurkat cell RNA spiked in. The sample taken for sequencing was naive CD8+ T cells from blood, with Jurkat cell RNA spiked in. Described subset: FACS-sorted CD8+CD4-CCR7+CD45RA+ naive T cells.

The CDR3 sequence is CASSLGQVLGVQFF. The CDR3 region has the DNA TGTGCCAGCAGCTTGGGGCAGGTTCTCGGTGTGCAGTTCTTC. The J gene is TRBJ2-1, the V gene TRBV5-6; D gene uncertain. Per the germline V gene, CDR1 is SGHDT and CDR2 is YYEEEE. Trimming took 0 bases from V and 12 from J, leaving 16 bases between them. The CDR3 runs to 14 residues.